These T cell receptor beta chains were read from a single sample in a study of cytomegalovirus exposure and HLA in healthy donors. The table came from immunoSEQ multiplex PCR; TCRdb's copy has only in-frame clones and leaves some out. This sample has fewer than 250,000 clones, with approximately 79% found just once. The sequencing input was PBMCs. The source of these receptors is a woman younger than 35 in good health and CMV-seronegative. Each CDR3 is given with its conserved first and last residue. D genes are given only for firm matches. Expanded clones get a size class; other rows say once, few or many, or leave the size out.

TGTGCCAGCGACACCCCCCCGAACACTGAAGCTTTCTTT	CASDTPPNTEAFF	TRBV6-6	few	TRBJ1-1	.
TGTGCCAGCAGCCAATTTGGGGCAGGGAACACTGAAGCTTTCTTT	CASSQFGAGNTEAFF	TRBV16	.	TRBJ1-1	.
TGTGCCAGCAGCTTAGGGGAGGGGCCCTATGGCTACACCTTC	CASSLGEGPYGYTF	TRBV7-9	.	TRBJ1-2	.
TGCGCCAGCAGCTTGAACAGGGGTAACTATGGCTACACCTTC	CASSLNRGNYGYTF	TRBV5-1	.	TRBJ1-2	TRBD1
TGTGCCAGCAGCCCCGGACAGAGCACAGATACGCAGTATTTT	CASSPGQSTDTQYF	TRBV7-9	.	TRBJ2-3	.
TGTGCCAGCAGCTTGGTACAGGGCGCAGATACGCAGTATTTT	CASSLVQGADTQYF	TRBV5-4	.	TRBJ2-3	.
TGTGCCAGCACCGACAGGCGAGGAACAGATACGCAGTATTTT	CASTDRRGTDTQYF	TRBV7-2	.	TRBJ2-3	.
TGTGCCACTTCGGGGGGCCGCTATGGCTACACCTTC	CATSGGRYGYTF	TRBV19	few	TRBJ1-2	.
TGTGCCAGCAGTTTGGGACAGGGGGCCTCCTACGAGCAGTACTTC	CASSLGQGASYEQYF	TRBV6-5	.	TRBJ2-7	TRBD1
TGTGCCAGCAGCCTTGCCGACTCTAGGGGCCACGAGCAGTACTTC	CASSLADSRGHEQYF	TRBV7-3	.	TRBJ2-7	.
TGTGCCACCAGCACAGCGGGGCTAGCCAAAAACATTCAGTACTTC	CATSTAGLAKNIQYF	TRBV15	.	TRBJ2-4	TRBD2
TGTGCCAGCAGCTTATTAGATCAAGCCGGCTACACCTTC	CASSLLDQAGYTF	TRBV7-6	.	TRBJ1-2	.
TGTGCCAGCAGTTTGGTCCGCAGAGGCGAAAAACTGTTTTTT	CASSLVRRGEKLFF	TRBV6-5	.	TRBJ1-4	.
TGTGCCAGCACCCGGACAGTCAGCTCCTACGAGCAGTACTTC	CASTRTVSSYEQYF	TRBV6-1	.	TRBJ2-7	.
TGTGCCAGCAGATCCAAGGTGGGGGGTGAGGAGCTGTTTTTT	CASRSKVGGEELFF	TRBV5-4	few	TRBJ2-2	.
TGTGCCAGCTCACCACCGCCGGCAGGGGGCAGCGATGGCTACACCTTC	CASSPPPAGGSDGYTF	TRBV18	.	TRBJ1-2	TRBD1
TGTGCCAGCAGCGTAGCTGGAGCGGGGGTTGAGACCCAGTACTTC	CASSVAGAGVETQYF	TRBV9	.	TRBJ2-5	TRBD2
TGTGCCAGCAGGAGACAGGGTTTAGGTGAAAAACTGTTTTTT	CASRRQGLGEKLFF	TRBV6-5	.	TRBJ1-4	TRBD1
TGTGCCAGCAGCTTAGGACTAGCGGAGGGGGGTGAGCAGTTCTTC	CASSLGLAEGGEQFF	TRBV7-9	few	TRBJ2-1	TRBD2
TGTGCCTGGAGTGCGGGGGGGGTCTCCTACAATGAGCAGTTCTTC	CAWSAGGVSYNEQFF	TRBV30	.	TRBJ2-1	TRBD2
TGTGCCAGCAGCCCAGGGACTAGTAAACAAGAGACCCAGTACTTC	CASSPGTSKQETQYF	TRBV7-9	.	TRBJ2-5	TRBD2
TGCGCCAGCATCCTTATCTGCGGGGGGGCCTTACGAGAGACCCAGTACTTC	CASILICGGALRETQYF	TRBV10-2	.	TRBJ2-5	TRBD2
TGTGCCAGCACTCTTCAGTACCAAGAGACCCAGTACTTC	CASTLQYQETQYF	TRBV2	.	TRBJ2-5	.
TGTGCCAGCAGCATAGACAGTATGAACACTGAAGCTTTCTTT	CASSIDSMNTEAFF	TRBV9	.	TRBJ1-1	.
TGTGCCAGCAGCTTTCGACAGGGCTATGGCTACACCTTC	CASSFRQGYGYTF	TRBV7-9	.	TRBJ1-2	TRBD1
TGTGCCAGCAGCCCACTAAGTGAACAAGAGACCCAGTACTTC	CASSPLSEQETQYF	TRBV28	.	TRBJ2-5	.
TGTGCTAGTGGTTCTGGGCAGAGCACAGATACGCAGTATTTT	CASGSGQSTDTQYF	TRBV12-5	few	TRBJ2-3	.
TGTGCCAGCAGCCGAGGACTAGCGGGAGTCTACGAGCAGTACTTC	CASSRGLAGVYEQYF	TRBV5-8	.	TRBJ2-7	TRBD2
TGTGCCAGCAGTACACAGGGGTCGAACACTGAAGCTTTCTTT	CASSTQGSNTEAFF	TRBV6-5	.	TRBJ1-1	TRBD1
TGTGCCAGCAGCCTGGACAGCGTCTCCTACAATGAGCAGTTCTTC	CASSLDSVSYNEQFF	TRBV7-7	.	TRBJ2-1	.
TGTGCCAGCAGGGCCGGGACTAGCGGGAGCGCCTACAATGAGCAGTTCTTC	CASRAGTSGSAYNEQFF	TRBV7-3	.	TRBJ2-1	TRBD2
TGTGCTAGTGGTTTCAAAACCGGGACTAGCGGGGGGGCGGGCACCGGGGAGCTGTTTTTT	CASGFKTGTSGGAGTGELFF	TRBV12-5	.	TRBJ2-2	TRBD2
TGTGCCAGCAGTTCAAGCGGACTAGACGTAACAGATACGCAGTATTTT	CASSSSGLDVTDTQYF	TRBV28	.	TRBJ2-3	TRBD2
TGTGCCAGCAGACCTCGGACAGGGATAAATTCTGGGGCCAACGTCCTGACTTTC	CASRPRTGINSGANVLTF	TRBV7-9	few	TRBJ2-6	TRBD1
TGTGCCAGCAGCCAAGATTGGCAGGGGGCGAATGAGCAGTTCTTC	CASSQDWQGANEQFF	TRBV14	.	TRBJ2-1	TRBD1
TGTGCCAGCAGTTACGAGGGGGCCCCCACTGAAGCTTTCTTT	CASSYEGAPTEAFF	TRBV6-7	.	TRBJ1-1	TRBD1
TGTGCCAGCCTACCCCTTTCTGGAAACACCATATATTTT	CASLPLSGNTIYF	TRBV28	.	TRBJ1-3	.
TGTGCCAGCAGCTTCACCGGGACAGATTACAATGAGCAGTTCTTC	CASSFTGTDYNEQFF	TRBV11-3	.	TRBJ2-1	TRBD1
TGTGCCAGCAGTGTAGGCAGGAGGAGCTCCTACGAGCAGTACTTC	CASSVGRRSSYEQYF	TRBV2	few	TRBJ2-7	.
TGCGCCAGCAGCCGTGGACAGTACTACGAGCAGTACTTC	CASSRGQYYEQYF	TRBV5-1	few	TRBJ2-7	.
TGTGCCAGCAGCCCCGGGACTAGCGGGGACTACGAGCAGTACTTC	CASSPGTSGDYEQYF	TRBV7-9	.	TRBJ2-7	TRBD2
TGTGCCAGTAGTACCAGAGGCACTGAAGCTTTCTTT	CASSTRGTEAFF	TRBV19	.	TRBJ1-1	.
TGTTCCAGCAGCTTATACACATCTCCCGGGGCCAACGTCCTGACTTTC	CSSSLYTSPGANVLTF	TRBV7-9	few	TRBJ2-6	.
TGTGCCAGCAGCTTACGTCAAGGGAGTCGATCCTACGAGCAGTACTTC	CASSLRQGSRSYEQYF	TRBV7-2	.	TRBJ2-7	.
TGTGCCAGCAGCCTCTTCAATTCACCCCTCCACTTT	CASSLFNSPLHF	TRBV27	.	TRBJ1-6	.
TGTGCCAGCAGCCCTCCGGGCAGGGGGAGACAGCCCCAGCATTTT	CASSPPGRGRQPQHF	TRBV7-9	.	TRBJ1-5	TRBD1
TGTGCCAGCATAGCCTCTGGAAACACCATATATTTT	CASIASGNTIYF	TRBV28	.	TRBJ1-3	.
TGCGCCAGCAGCCAAGGGGGGGCGGGGGTCTACGAGCAGTACTTC	CASSQGGAGVYEQYF	TRBV4-3	.	TRBJ2-7	.
TGTGCCAGCAGTTTAGCGGGAGGGCCGGGCGAGCAGTACTTC	CASSLAGGPGEQYF	TRBV28	.	TRBJ2-7	TRBD2
TGCGCCAGCAGCCAAGTCGGGACCGGGACATCGGAGACCCAGTACTTC	CASSQVGTGTSETQYF	TRBV4-3	.	TRBJ2-5	.
TGCGCCAGCAGCCACCCCTCCGGACAGTCCAGCGAGCAGTACTTC	CASSHPSGQSSEQYF	TRBV4-1	.	TRBJ2-7	.
TGCGCCAGCAGTGTGTCGGTTACTAGTGAGCAGTACTTC	CASSVSVTSEQYF	TRBV10-1	.	TRBJ2-7	.
TGCGCCAGCAGCTGGGGGGTGACAGGGGGCGAGAACATGAACACTGAAGCTTTCTTT	CASSWGVTGGENMNTEAFF	TRBV5-1	.	TRBJ1-1	TRBD1
TGTGCCACCAGCATAAACAGGGGTATTAATGAAAAACTGTTTTTT	CATSINRGINEKLFF	TRBV15	.	TRBJ1-4	TRBD1
TGCGCCAGCAGCCAAGACGGGGGTGGCGGGAGGGGTTCCTACAATGAGCAGTTCTTC	CASSQDGGGGRGSYNEQFF	TRBV4-3	few	TRBJ2-1	TRBD2